This TCR beta chain came from a study of cytomegalovirus exposure and HLA in healthy donors. Study conclusions and caveats: Most TCR sequences were uncommon, yet certain public TCRs appeared in many donors. The study put 150 to 200 TCR beta chains on its list as cytomegalovirus-associated. Confirmation in vitro established that a few CMV-associated chains were specific for CMV antigens.

The CDR3 extends over 15 amino acids. CDR1 is SGHRS and CDR2 is YFSETQ in the germline V gene. Sequencing used immunoSEQ multiplex PCR; TCRdb keeps in-frame clones, though not all of them. The profile shows around 260,000 clones, 90% of them singletons. Worth noting for this clone: What it recognizes is unknown. An end of the junction differs from the germline gene, which may be a read error.

This TCR was recovered from a woman in her twenties or thirties in good health and CMV-seronegative. Sequencing was done on a sample of PBMCs. J is TRBJ2-5 and V is TRBV5-1; 7 positions match TRBD1. The CDR3 is CASSLATGFQETQYF. CDR3 DNA: TGCGCCAGCAGCTTGGCGACAGGGTTCCAAGAGACCCAATACTTC.